The entry below describes one TCR beta chain. Its matching antigen is unknown. The data derive from a study of T cell responses to AZD1222 COVID-19 vaccine. Study-wide results and limits: Vaccine-related CD4 TCRs covered spike, predominating at 160-218 and 743-854.

Assay used: immunoSEQ multiplex PCR; TCRdb lists only in-frame clones, some missing. This table has some 81,000 clones, about 86% appearing once. The CDR3 is 15 residues long. The V gene's germline CDR1 is SGHTA and CDR2 FQGNSA. V lost 2 bases, J lost 3 bases, and 10 bases lay in between. Material: peripheral blood, obtained 28 days after the second AZD1222 dose. The gene calls are TRBV7-2 and TRBJ1-4, with D maybe TRBD1 (5 bases). This sequence was found in an adult who received the AZD1222 COVID-19 vaccine. CDR3 nucleotide sequence: TGTGCCAGCAGCTTACTAGGGGCCTCTAATGAAAAACTGTTTTTT. It encodes CASSLLGASNEKLFF.